This TCR beta chain is drawn from a study of shared clonotypes between healthy human individuals. Using immunoSEQ multiplex PCR, the repertoire was profiled, and TCRdb retains in-frame clones only, with some absent. The sample comprises roughly 330,000 clones, approximately 79% of which are singletons, and over 9% rests with the top ten. Unmatched junction bases numbered 6, after V lost 0 bases and J lost 3 bases. The germline V gene has CDR1 MNHEY and CDR2 SVGAGI. The CDR3 is made up of 16 amino acids. The V and J genes are TRBV6-5 and TRBJ2-3, with 7 bases aligning to TRBD1. This receptor was identified in a man aged 25-40 years in good health. Sequenced input: memory CD4+ T cells sorted from blood. This sample's subset: CD45RA-negative fraction. The CDR3 here is CASSYSWGQRTDTQYF. In DNA form, the CDR3 reads TGTGCCAGCAGTTACTCGTGGGGACAGAGGACAGATACGCAGTATTTT.